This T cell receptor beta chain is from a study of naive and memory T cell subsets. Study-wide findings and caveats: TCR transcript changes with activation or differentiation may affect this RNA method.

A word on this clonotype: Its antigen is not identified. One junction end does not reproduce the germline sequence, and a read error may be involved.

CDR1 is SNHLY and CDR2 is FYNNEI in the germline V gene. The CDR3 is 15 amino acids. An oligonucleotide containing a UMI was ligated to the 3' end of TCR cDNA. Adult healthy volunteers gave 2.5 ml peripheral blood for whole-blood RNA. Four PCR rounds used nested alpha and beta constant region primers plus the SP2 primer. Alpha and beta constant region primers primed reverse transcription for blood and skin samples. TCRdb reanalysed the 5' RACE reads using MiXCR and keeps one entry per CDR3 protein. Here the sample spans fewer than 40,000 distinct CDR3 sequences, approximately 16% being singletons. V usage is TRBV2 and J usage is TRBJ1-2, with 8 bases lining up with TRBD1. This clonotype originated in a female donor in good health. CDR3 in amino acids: CASSERQGKIYGYTF. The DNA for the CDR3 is TGCGCCAGCAGTGAAAGACAGGGGAAGATTTATGGCTACACCTTC. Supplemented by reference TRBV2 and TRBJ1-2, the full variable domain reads EPEVTQTPSHQVTQMGQEVILRCVPISNHLYFYWYRQILGQKVEFLVSFYNNEISEKSEIFDDQFSVERPDGSNFTLKIRSTKLEDSAMYFCASSERQGKIYGYTFGSGTRLTVV.